This entry lists 30 T cell receptor beta chains sequenced from one sample in a study of CD8+ T cells in alopecia areata. Isolated RNA was reverse transcribed into cDNA used as the sequencing template. Sequenced by immunoSEQ multiplex PCR; TCRdb stores in-frame clones only, minus some. The top ten clones hold about a fifth of a sample with approximately 29,000 clones, roughly 80% of them seen once. The sequencing sample was made of NKG2D-low CD8+ T cells sorted from blood. These receptor sequences come from a human donor with alopecia areata.

This clone came up a few times. This chain connects TRBV28 to TRBJ2-1, with TRBD1 as a possible D gene (7 bases). In germline, CDR1 is MDHEN, CDR2 SYDVKM. This CDR3 is 16 amino acids long. Trimming stripped 0 bases from V and 5 bases from J, with 14 bases between. In DNA form, the CDR3 reads TGTGCCAGCAGTTTATGGGGGGGACAGACGAACAATGAGCAGTTCTTC. Protein product: CASSLWGGQTNNEQFF. The complete variable domain, with remaining parts taken from reference TRBV28 and TRBJ2-1, reads DVKVTQSSRYLVKRTGEKVFLECVQDMDHENMFWYRQDPGLGLRLIYFSYDVKMKEKGDIPEGYSVSREKKERFSLILESASTNQTSMYLCASSLWGGQTNNEQFFGPGTRLTVL.

V and J are TRBV19 and TRBJ1-2; D may be TRBD1 (5 bases). The CDR3 is 14 residues long. Deletions cut 6 bases from V and 4 bases from J, with 15 bases between. Germline values: CDR1 LNHDA, CDR2 SQIVND (reference sequence). The chain's CDR3 is CASSPFGGGYGYTF. CDR3 DNA sequence: TGTGCCAGTAGCCCATTCGGGGGAGGCTATGGCTACACCTTC.

Only one count was recorded for this clone. This same CDR3 is encoded by further DNA sequences in the sample. The V gene is TRBV29-1, the J gene TRBJ1-5; TRBD1 is a possible D gene (5 bases). The length of the CDR3 is 15 residues. V dropped 5 bases and J dropped 4 bases, with 18 bases sitting between them. CDR1 and CDR2 (germline): SQVTM, ANQGSEA. CDR3: CSVQGGKDPNQPQHF. The DNA of the CDR3 is TGCAGCGTTCAGGGTGGGAAGGACCCGAATCAGCCCCAGCATTTT.

The rearrangement uses TRBV18 and TRBJ2-5; D unclear. With 2 bases removed from V and 0 bases from J, the gap between germline ends came to 13 bases. Germline CDR1 is KGHSH and CDR2 is LQKENI. The CDR3 contains 16 residues. DNA of the CDR3: TGTGCCAGCTCACCATTTTGGGGTACCGACCAAGAGACCCAGTACTTC. It specifies CASSPFWGTDQETQYF.

This clone appeared a single time. V usage is TRBV29-1 and J usage is TRBJ1-5; tentatively, D is TRBD1 (5 bases). Germline values: CDR1 SQVTM, CDR2 ANQGSEA. The ends were cut back, 6 bases at V and 0 bases at J, with 18 bases in the middle. The CDR3 is 16 amino acids. The CDR3 DNA sequence: TGCAGCGTCCTCATTGGGGGAGGGGATAGCAATCAGCCCCAGCATTTT. Its protein is CSVLIGGGDSNQPQHF. Based on the CDR3 plus reference TRBV29-1 and TRBJ1-5, the full variable domain is SAVISQKPSRDICQRGTSLTIQCQVDSQVTMMFWYRQQPGQSLTLIATANQGSEATYESGFVIDKFPISRPNLTFSTLTVSNMSPEDSSIYLCSVLIGGGDSNQPQHFGDGTRLSIL.

V usage is TRBV4-1 and J usage is TRBJ2-7, with TRBD1 as a possible D gene (5 bases). The V gene lost 1 base and the J gene lost 2 bases, with 18 bases spanning the gap. Germline lookup yields CDR1 MGHRA and CDR2 YSYEKL. CDR3 length: 17 amino acids. The CDR3: CASSQVEWGRTAYEQYF. In nucleotides, the CDR3 is TGCGCCAGCAGCCAAGTAGAGTGGGGCCGGACGGCCTACGAGCAGTACTTC.

The V gene is TRBV9, the J gene TRBJ2-3, with D possibly being TRBD2 (6 bases). Trimming removed 0 bases from V and 0 bases from J, with 8 bases in between. This CDR3 has 15 amino acids. Germline V gene lookup returns CDR1 SGDLS and CDR2 YYNGEE. The CDR3 loop is CASSVGGVSTDTQYF. CDR3 bases: TGTGCCAGCAGCGTAGGGGGGGTGAGCACAGATACGCAGTATTTT. The full variable domain, with the rest looked up from reference TRBV9 and TRBJ2-3, is DSGVTQTPKHLITATGQRVTLRCSPRSGDLSVYWYQQSLDQGLQFLIQYYNGEERAKGNILERFSAQQFPDLHSELNLSSLELGDSALYFCASSVGGVSTDTQYFGPGTRLTVL.

This rearrangement joins TRBV28 to TRBJ2-3; D is undetermined. Per germline, CDR1 MDHEN and CDR2 SYDVKM. This CDR3 has 13 amino acids. V was clipped by 4 bases and J by 6 bases, with 11 bases between them. CDR3 sequence reads: CASSYPGPDTQYF. DNA of the CDR3: TGTGCCAGCAGTTACCCTGGCCCGGATACGCAGTATTTT.

This chain uses TRBV29-1 with TRBJ2-3, with a weak D call TRBD2 (5 bases). The germline V and J ends were trimmed by 4 bases and 0 bases, with 11 bases remaining between them. The CDR3 is 14 amino acids. Germline V gene data show CDR1 as SQVTM and CDR2 as ANQGSEA. The CDR3 region is CSVVVATSTDTQYF. Here the CDR3 DNA reads TGCAGCGTTGTGGTAGCGACTAGCACAGATACGCAGTATTTT.

V is TRBV29-1 and J is TRBJ1-2, with 9 bases fitting TRBD1. This CDR3 comprises 14 residues. Trimming removed 0 bases from V and 7 bases from J; junction bases left unmatched: 6. Germline-derived CDR1 and CDR2 are SQVTM and ANQGSEA. The CDR3 sequence: CSVEDADRGGGYTF. The CDR3 DNA follows: TGCAGCGTTGAAGATGCGGACAGGGGCGGTGGCTACACCTTC.

Here the CDR3 reads CASSLASGGYQPQHF. In nucleotides, the CDR3 is TGTGCCAGCAGCTTAGCCTCAGGGGGCTATCAGCCCCAGCATTTT. The chain has TRBV7-8 and TRBJ1-5, with TRBD1 identical over 8 bases. CDR1 is SGHVS and CDR2 is FQNEAQ in the germline V gene. Trimming at V came to 0 bases and at J to 5 bases, leaving 3 bases not matched to a gene. The CDR3 is 15 residues long.

The chain links TRBV29-1 to TRBJ2-2; possible D gene TRBD1, 6 bases. Germline values: CDR1 SQVTM, CDR2 ANQGSEA. The V end lost 7 bases, the J end lost 2 bases, and 11 bases lay between the germline ends. The CDR3 is 13 amino acids. The CDR3 here is CSGGQTNTGELFF. The CDR3 DNA reads as TGCAGCGGAGGACAGACAAACACCGGGGAGCTGTTTTTT.

The CDR3 nucleotides are TGTGCCAGCAGTGTTGGGACAGGGTTCACCTACGAGCAGTACTTC. This translates into CASSVGTGFTYEQYF. The rearrangement links TRBV6-5 to TRBJ2-7; 9 nucleotides align to TRBD1. This CDR3 is built from 15 residues. Per germline, CDR1 MNHEY and CDR2 SVGAGI. The ends lost 5 bases at V and 2 bases at J; junction bases unmatched: 7.

This chain uses TRBV29-1 with TRBJ2-7, with D unclear. Deletions cut 4 bases from V and 2 bases from J, with 12 bases between. The CDR3 is made up of 13 amino acids. Germline CDR1 is SQVTM and CDR2 is ANQGSEA. CDR3 coding DNA: TGCAGCGTTGTTCCAAAGGGTGCCTACGAGCAGTACTTC. Translation: CSVVPKGAYEQYF.

The J gene is TRBJ2-1, the V gene TRBV7-9, with 11 bases aligning to TRBD1. Germline V gives CDR1 SEHNR, CDR2 FQNEAQ (reference sequence). CDR3 length: 16 residues. Losses at the gene ends were 0 bases for V and 7 bases for J; bases not matched to a gene: 5. The CDR3 nucleotides are TGTGCCAGCAGCTTAGCGCCGGGACAGGGGGGAAATGAGCAGTTCTTC. It encodes CASSLAPGQGGNEQFF.

This chain links TRBV4-1 with TRBJ2-3; D is unresolved. V lost 0 bases to trimming and J lost 2 bases, with 15 bases between them. This CDR3 region has 17 residues. CDR1 is MGHRA and CDR2 is YSYEKL in the germline V gene. The CDR3 DNA reads as TGCGCCAGCAGCCAAGATACTCACCGATCGTTCACAGATACGCAGTATTTT. Encoded protein: CASSQDTHRSFTDTQYF.

The chain combines TRBV29-1 with TRBJ1-1; D is uncertain. The CDR3 has 11 amino acids. Germline-derived CDR1 and CDR2 are SQVTM and ANQGSEA. Trimming took 2 bases from V and 5 from J, leaving 6 bases between them. DNA of the CDR3: TGCAGCGTTGAAAAGTCAACTGAAGCTTTCTTT. Its translation is CSVEKSTEAFF.

V is TRBV7-9 and J is TRBJ2-7, with 7 bases aligning to TRBD1. With 5 bases clipped from V and 5 bases from J, the junction kept 9 bases outside the gene matches. This CDR3 spans 14 amino acids. Germline values: CDR1 SEHNR, CDR2 FQNEAQ (reference sequence). This chain's CDR3 is CASSIRVTGNEQYF. The CDR3 nucleotides are TGTGCCAGCAGCATTCGTGTGACAGGGAACGAGCAGTACTTC.

This clone was recorded only once. The chain joins TRBV2 to TRBJ2-5, with unresolved D. Trimming left V 6 bases short and J 4 bases short, with 12 bases between. Germline assignment: CDR1 SNHLY and CDR2 FYNNEI. The CDR3 has 13 residues. The CDR3 loop is CASSASLLETQYF. The CDR3 DNA is TGTGCCAGCAGCGCTAGTTTGCTAGAGACCCAGTACTTC. The variable domain in full, with the rest retrieved from reference TRBV2 and TRBJ2-5, is EPEVTQTPSHQVTQMGQEVILRCVPISNHLYFYWYRQILGQKVEFLVSFYNNEISEKSEIFDDQFSVERPDGSNFTLKIRSTKLEDSAMYFCASSASLLETQYFGPGTRLLVL.

This sequence joins TRBV4-1 and TRBJ2-7, with TRBD1 identical over 10 bases. The CDR3 has 16 residues. J lost 6 bases, V lost 0 bases, and 8 bases had no gene match. Per germline, CDR1 MGHRA and CDR2 YSYEKL. CDR3 amino acids: CASSQEGMTGGGEQYF. The CDR3 DNA reads as TGCGCCAGCAGCCAAGAAGGGATGACAGGGGGCGGCGAGCAGTACTTC.

V gene TRBV29-1 combines with J gene TRBJ2-3; 7 nucleotides match TRBD2. V dropped 7 bases and J dropped 1; count of bases not matched to a gene: 17. Looked up from germline, CDR1 is SQVTM and CDR2 is ANQGSEA. CDR3 length: 17 residues. The CDR3 reads CSAFLADTTWGTDTQYF. The CDR3 DNA reads as TGCAGCGCCTTCCTAGCGGACACTACCTGGGGCACAGATACGCAGTATTTT.

This chain uses TRBV27 with TRBJ1-5, with 7 nucleotides matching TRBD1. Germline CDR1 and CDR2: MNHEY and SMNVEV (reference sequence). The CDR3 consists of 18 residues. Trimming cost V 6 bases and J 0 bases; bases outside gene matches: 14. CDR3 nucleotides: TGTGCCAGCAGCCCGAGCTGGGACAGTGCCAATAGCAATCAGCCCCAGCATTTT. Protein: CASSPSWDSANSNQPQHF.

The chain couples TRBV5-1 to TRBJ1-5; no clear D. Between the trimmed V and J ends, which lost 5 bases and 1 base, there was a span of 10 bases. Germline-derived CDR1 and CDR2 are SGHRS and YFSETQ. The CDR3 is 14 amino acids. The CDR3 spells CASREGWSNQPQHF. In DNA form, the CDR3 reads TGCGCCAGCAGGGAGGGTTGGAGCAATCAGCCCCAGCATTTT.

This rearrangement joins TRBV28 to TRBJ2-3; 8 positions match TRBD1. CDR3 length equals 16 residues. The V gene's germline CDR1 is MDHEN and CDR2 SYDVKM. J lost 3 bases, V lost 4 bases, and 9 bases had no gene match. CDR3 amino acids: CASSYPNRGLTDTQYF. The DNA of the CDR3 is TGTGCCAGCAGTTACCCGAACAGGGGGTTGACAGATACGCAGTATTTT.

The CDR3: CASSPIRGLNYGYTF. The CDR3 DNA is TGCGCCAGCAGCCCAATCAGGGGCCTCAACTATGGCTACACCTTC. The chain is built from TRBV5-1 and TRBJ1-2; D perhaps matches TRBD1 (6 bases). This CDR3 has 15 amino acids. Germline lookup yields CDR1 SGHRS and CDR2 YFSETQ. V dropped 4 bases and J dropped 2 bases, with 15 bases sitting between them. The full variable domain, rest sourced from reference TRBV5-1 and TRBJ1-2, is KAGVTQTPRYLIKTRGQQVTLSCSPISGHRSVSWYQQTPGQGLQFLFEYFSETQRNKGNFPGRFSGRQFSNSRSEMNVSTLELGDSALYLCASSPIRGLNYGYTFGSGTRLTVV.

This chain uses TRBV29-1 with TRBJ2-7, with 12 bases identical to TRBD2. The ends lost 2 bases at V and 2 bases at J; junction bases unmatched: 7. Germline V gene data show CDR1 as SQVTM and CDR2 as ANQGSEA. The CDR3 is 16 amino acids. CDR3 protein: CSVEFTSGGPAYEQYF. The CDR3 DNA reads as TGCAGCGTTGAATTTACTAGCGGGGGGCCCGCCTACGAGCAGTACTTC.

The V gene is TRBV4-1, the J gene TRBJ2-7; TRBD2 aligns across 8 bases. Germline V gene lookup returns CDR1 MGHRA and CDR2 YSYEKL. V was pared by 6 bases and J by 6 bases, with 13 bases of the junction left unmatched. This CDR3 is 15 amino acids long. The CDR3 spells CASRAEPGLEGEQYF. CDR3 DNA sequence: TGCGCCAGCAGAGCAGAACCGGGACTAGAAGGCGAGCAGTACTTC.

The chain combines TRBV30 with TRBJ2-5; no clear D gene. The assigned J gene may be wrong: the sequence end matches TRBJ2-7 better. The CDR3 has 12 residues. Germline CDR1 GTSNPN, CDR2 SVGIG (reference sequence). The CDR3 sequence is CAWSVRAYEQYF. In DNA form, the CDR3 reads TGTGCCTGGAGTGTACGGGCCTACGAGCAGTACTTC.

The CDR3 loop is CASSQVEGREDAGELFF. The CDR3 region has the DNA TGTGCCAGCAGCCAAGTCGAGGGGCGGGAGGATGCCGGGGAGCTGTTTTTT. The J gene is TRBJ2-2, the V gene TRBV4-2; 8 positions agree with TRBD2. Trimming at V came to 1 base and at J to 6 bases, leaving 10 bases not matched to a gene. Per the germline V gene, CDR1 is LGHNA and CDR2 is YNFKEQ. The CDR3 is 17 amino acids.

This chain joins TRBV29-1 and TRBJ2-7; 7 bases line up with TRBD2. Germline lookup yields CDR1 SQVTM and CDR2 ANQGSEA. This CDR3 region has 11 residues. V was pared by 7 bases and J by 7 bases, with 7 bases of the junction left unmatched. The CDR3 nucleotides are TGCAGCGGCGGACGGCGGGGGGAGCAGTACTTC. Translating gives CSGGRRGEQYF.